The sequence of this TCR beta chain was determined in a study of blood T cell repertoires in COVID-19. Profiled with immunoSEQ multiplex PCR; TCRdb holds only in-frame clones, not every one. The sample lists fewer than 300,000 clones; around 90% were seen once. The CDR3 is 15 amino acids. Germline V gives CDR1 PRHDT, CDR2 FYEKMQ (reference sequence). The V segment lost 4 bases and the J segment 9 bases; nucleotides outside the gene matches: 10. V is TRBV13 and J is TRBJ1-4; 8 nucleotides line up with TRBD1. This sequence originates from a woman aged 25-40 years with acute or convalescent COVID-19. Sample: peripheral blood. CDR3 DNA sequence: TGTGCCAGCAGCTCGTGGGACAGGACGAGGCAAAAACTGTTTTTT. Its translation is CASSSWDRTRQKLFF.